The clone carrying this T cell receptor beta chain was detected ten times or more. Per the germline V gene, CDR1 is LGHNA and CDR2 is YSLEER. The CDR3 runs 17 residues. V lost 4 bases to trimming and J lost 3 bases; unmatched junction nucleotides: 11. TCRdb redid the calling of the RT-PCR reads with MiXCR, one entry per CDR3 protein. Among around 700,000 distinct CDR3 sequences, more than 13% were seen once, and the ten largest hold 3.6%. Sample: memory CD4+ T cells from blood. The TCR comes from a female donor in good health, serving as a healthy control. V and J are TRBV4-3 and TRBJ2-5; 10 nucleotides agree with TRBD2. As DNA, the CDR3 is TGCGCCAGCAGCCCCTGGAGCGGGAGGGCCGGGGAAGAGACCCAGTACTTC. Translated, it gives CASSPWSGRAGEETQYF.